These T cell receptor beta chains were read from a single sample in a study of brain T cells in children with intractable seizures. The method was immunoSEQ multiplex PCR; TCRdb's version includes in-frame clones alone and lacks a portion of them. In the table there are 300,000 to 400,000 clones, nearly 95% of which are singletons. The sample consisted of peripheral blood, taken 4 to 5 months after surgery. All receptors come from a boy less than two years old with tuberous sclerosis and intractable seizures. Each CDR3 is given with its conserved first and last residue.

>TRBV27|TRBJ1-2
CASSSSGTGSGGYTF
>TRBV5-6|TRBJ2-4
CASSLSGGANIQYF
>TRBV2|TRBJ2-7
CASSLDFQSYEQYF
>TRBV9|TRBJ2-1
CASSAGLGAYNEQFF
>TRBV4-2|TRBJ2-1
CASSQEKLTGGNEQFF
>TRBV21-1|TRBJ1-2
CASSKRRSDETPDGYTF
>TRBV19|TRBJ1-1
CASSIRGDTEAFF
>TRBV2|TRBJ2-3
CASTGVGLAPDF
>TRBV27|TRBJ1-4
CASSLIGVNEKLFF
>TRBV7-9|TRBJ2-2
CASSLPGAEDTGELFF
>TRBV7-7|TRBJ2-1
CASSRLRGGPYDEQFF
>TRBV5-8|TRBJ1-5
CASTTGGLPQHF
>TRBV19|TRBJ1-5
CASSPQPHRHSNQPQHF
>TRBV25-1|TRBJ1-2
CASSERDRSRGYTF
>TRBV5-1|TRBJ2-3
CASSSGTSSDTQYF
>TRBV7-7|TRBJ2-3
CASSDGFGHTDTQYF
>TRBV21-1|TRBJ2-3
CASSRSSPERADTQYF
>TRBV14|TRBJ2-5
CASSWGLGPETQYF
>TRBV27|TRBJ2-7
CASSLSRGLSPYEQYF
>TRBV7-2|TRBJ1-2
CASSESFTNYGYTF
>TRBV19|TRBJ1-5
CASTWTGNQPQHF
>TRBV28|TRBJ2-1
CASSFSPGLAGAEQFF
>TRBV19|TRBJ1-5
CASSQTHYSNQPQHF
>TRBV7-9|TRBJ2-1
CASSLAGTGAYNEQFF
>TRBV7-7|TRBJ2-2
CASSLVRQGENTGELFF
>TRBV19|TRBJ2-2
CASSPSRGTGELFF
>TRBV12-3/TRBV12-4|TRBJ1-1
CASSLLMEAFF
>TRBV12-3/TRBV12-4|TRBJ1-2
CASSLAEHYGYTF
>TRBV18|TRBJ2-1
CASSSGRDNEQFF
>TRBV4-1|TRBJ2-5
CASSQLAGGSPREYF
>TRBV30|TRBJ1-1
CAWQGVNTEAFF